This T cell receptor (beta chain) was identified in a study of identical twins. Whole-study results and caveats: Potential partial confounding of zero-insertion analyses by invariant MAIT and iNKT cells was noted.

In the case of this clonotype: Its antigen is as yet unknown.

A universal primer site was added by template switching, and unique molecular identifiers were carried by the cDNA. TCRdb fed the 5' RACE reads into MiXCR, producing one record per CDR3 protein. The repertoire includes hundreds of thousands of distinct CDR3 sequences, about 24% of them detected once, and 2.9% sits in the top ten. Separately, the same data were catalogued under a study of T cells expressing NK-cell markers. That publication notes: A few donors showed these clonotypes also leading the CD3+CD56-NKG2C+ fraction. The study did not resolve the HCMV specificity of expanded NKG2C+ T cell clones.

The source of this sequence is a woman aged 18-29 years in good health. Sequenced material: CD4+ T cells sorted from blood.

In nucleotides, the CDR3 is TGCAGTGCTAGAGATCCGGGACAGGGGGCAGATACGCAGTATTTT. Translation gives CSARDPGQGADTQYF. This chain uses TRBV20-1 with TRBJ2-3; 11 nucleotides match TRBD1. The CDR3 sequence is 15 residues long. J lost 4 bases, V lost 0 bases, and 3 bases had no gene match. CDR1 is DFQATT, CDR2 SNEGSKA, per germline (reference sequence).